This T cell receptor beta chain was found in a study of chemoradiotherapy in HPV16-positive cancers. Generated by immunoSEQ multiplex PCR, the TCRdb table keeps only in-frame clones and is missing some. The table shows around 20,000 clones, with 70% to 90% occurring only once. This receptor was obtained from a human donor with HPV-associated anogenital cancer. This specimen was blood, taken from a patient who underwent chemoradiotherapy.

The CDR3 DNA follows: TGCGCCAGCAGTGAGGAACCCGACAGGGTAGTGAATGAGCAGTTCTTC. Protein product: CASSEEPDRVVNEQFF. The chain combines TRBV10-1 with TRBJ2-1, with 7 bases that match TRBD1. This CDR3 comprises 16 residues. From germline, CDR1 is WNHNN and CDR2 SYGVQD (reference sequence). J was trimmed by 7 bases and V by 2 bases; bases with no gene match: 11.